The 11 T cell receptor beta chains in this list originate from one sample, sequenced in a study of control samples from healthy donors and cancer patients (dated by TCRdb to about 2020). Library generation was performed with the immunoSEQ multiplex PCR assay. This immuneACCESS table, as held by TCRdb, lists in-frame sequences with V and J called but not all clones. Of the missing ones, under half trace to an unresolved V gene in checked studies; the others have no known cause. This sample has 91,000 or so clones in its table, and roughly 92% of those were observed once. Jointly, the top ten make up roughly 0.9% of the sample. Source material: blood. Source of these receptors: a woman between 25 and 40 years old in good health.

V is TRBV10-3 and J is TRBJ1-1; D unclear. Trimming took off 4 bases at V and 1 base at J, with 10 bases between the two ends. Germline CDR1 is ENHRY and CDR2 is SYGVKD. The length of the CDR3 is 14 residues. As DNA, the CDR3 is TGTGCCATCAGTGGTCTATCGGGGAACACTGAAGCTTTCTTT. It yields the protein CAISGLSGNTEAFF.

The genes are TRBV30 and TRBJ2-7; D not resolved. Germline V gives CDR1 GTSNPN, CDR2 SVGIG (reference sequence). CDR3 length equals 11 residues. V gave up 2 bases and J gave up 4 bases, with 6 bases separating them. The CDR3 loop is CAWSTPYEQYF. The CDR3 DNA sequence: TGTGCCTGGAGTACCCCATACGAGCAGTACTTC.

This clone was seen more than once but under ten times. V is TRBV6-1 and J is TRBJ1-5; 7 bases agree with TRBD1. Germline trimming cut 3 bases from V and 2 bases from J; bases unmatched to any gene: 4. Germline lookup yields CDR1 MNHNS and CDR2 SASEGT. The CDR3 is made up of 15 amino acids. CDR3 nucleotides: TGTGCCAGCAGTGATCGACAGGGACGCAATCAGCCCCAGCATTTT. Encoded protein: CASSDRQGRNQPQHF.

This chain joins TRBV19 and TRBJ1-5; D uncertain. The CDR3 covers 10 residues. Looked up from germline, CDR1 is LNHDA and CDR2 is SQIVND (reference sequence). V gave up 8 bases and J gave up 2 bases, with 1 base separating them. Here the CDR3 DNA reads TGTGCCAGTGGCAATCAGCCCCAGCATTTT. Translation: CASGNQPQHF.

The J gene is TRBJ1-3, the V gene TRBV19; D is perhaps TRBD1 (6 bases). V was cut by 3 bases and J by 2 bases, with 11 bases left in between. Germline CDR1 reads LNHDA; CDR2 reads SQIVND (reference sequence). The CDR3 extends over 15 amino acids. The DNA of the CDR3 is TGTGCCAGTAGTATCCTAGGGGGGACTGGAAACACCATATATTTT. Amino acids: CASSILGGTGNTIYF.

This clone was seen only a few times. CDR3 bases: TGCGCCAGCAGCCGAGACGCGAACACCGGGGAGCTGTTTTTT. Its translation: CASSRDANTGELFF. V usage is TRBV5-1 and J usage is TRBJ2-2; D unresolved. Per the germline V gene, CDR1 is SGHRS and CDR2 is YFSETQ. The CDR3 is 14 residues long. Trimming left V 4 bases short and J 0 bases short, with 7 bases between.

This chain joins TRBV4-1 and TRBJ2-7; 11 bases are shared with TRBD2. CDR1 MGHRA and CDR2 YSYEKL come from the germline V gene. The V and J ends lost 2 bases and 1 base, in that order; junction bases with no gene match: 7. This CDR3 spans 17 amino acids. The CDR3 coding sequence is TGCGCCAGCAGCCAACGCCAGACTAGCGGGGAATCCTACGAGCAGTACTTC. Its translation is CASSQRQTSGESYEQYF.

V usage is TRBV28 and J usage is TRBJ1-1; D possibly corresponds to TRBD1 (5 bases). Germline values: CDR1 MDHEN, CDR2 SYDVKM. The CDR3 sequence is 16 residues long. The V and J ends lost 5 bases and 1 base respectively, with 17 bases between them. CDR3 amino acids: CASSPTQRGQNTEAFF. In DNA, the CDR3 is TGTGCCAGCAGTCCCACCCAGAGGGGTCAGAACACTGAAGCTTTCTTT.

This clone was found once. V gene TRBV20-1 combines with J gene TRBJ1-4, with D maybe TRBD1 (5 bases). CDR1 is DFQATT and CDR2 is SNEGSKA in the germline V gene (reference sequence). CDR3 length: 13 amino acids. Trimming stripped 3 bases from V and 5 bases from J, with 10 bases between. The CDR3 is CSASPQGNEKLFF. The CDR3 region has the DNA TGCAGTGCTAGTCCGCAGGGCAATGAAAAACTGTTTTTT.

The rearrangement links TRBV2 to TRBJ1-2; no firm D call. V lost 6 bases, J lost 9 bases, and 11 bases lay in between. The V gene's germline CDR1 is SNHLY and CDR2 FYNNEI. This CDR3 is built from 11 residues. The CDR3 coding sequence is TGTGCCAGCAGAGGGTTGAATCGCTACACCTTC. This translates into CASRGLNRYTF. Variable domain in full (rest from reference TRBV2 and TRBJ1-2): EPEVTQTPSHQVTQMGQEVILRCVPISNHLYFYWYRQILGQKVEFLVSFYNNEISEKSEIFDDQFSVERPDGSNFTLKIRSTKLEDSAMYFCASRGLNRYTFGSGTRLTVV.

The rearrangement links TRBV6-6 to TRBJ2-7, with D uncertain. The V gene's germline CDR1 is MNHNY and CDR2 SVGAGI (reference sequence). V gave up 0 bases and J gave up 0 bases, with 6 bases separating them. The CDR3 contains 14 residues. DNA of the CDR3: TGTGCCAGCAGTTACTCAAGGGTCTCCTACGAGCAGTACTTC. Protein product: CASSYSRVSYEQYF.